Listed here is a single T cell receptor (beta chain). The target antigen is unknown. This may be a read error: a much more frequent sequence differs by one nucleotide. This entry comes from a study of tumor-infiltrating lymphocytes in primary liver carcinoma. Study-level background: Primary liver carcinomas in the patients were surgically resected. The patients comprised men and women between the ages of 30 and 69 years. Broader study findings: Tumor top-250-clone fractions significantly exceeded those of blood (p = 0.039).

The researchers obtained blood RNA from unsorted whole blood and also extracted germline DNA. The researchers produced TCR beta cDNA from approximately 540 ng total RNA with a constant-region primer. Slightly modified ARM-PCR, run as three nested multiplex PCR rounds, produced the TCR beta libraries. The first two PCR rounds used TRBV1-TRBV30 forward primers with a C-beta reverse primer, about 10 cycles each. Using its own MiXCR run on the multiplex PCR reads, TCRdb lists one record per CDR3 protein. The repertoire holds some 200,000 distinct CDR3 sequences, about 65% seen once, with roughly 6.4% in the top ten. The CDR3 length is 15 residues. Trimming removed 1 base from V and 7 bases from J; junction bases left unmatched: 7. The germline CDR1 and CDR2 sequences are SGHNT and YYREEE (reference sequence).

This chain joins TRBV5-4 and TRBJ2-1, with 8 bases fitting TRBD2. This receptor was obtained from a woman aged 55-69 years with primary liver carcinoma and hepatitis B virus infection. Material: peripheral blood. CDR3 protein: CASSLNSGKDNEQFF. In DNA, the CDR3 is TGTGCCAGCAGCTTGAATAGCGGGAAGGATAATGAGCAGTTCTTC.